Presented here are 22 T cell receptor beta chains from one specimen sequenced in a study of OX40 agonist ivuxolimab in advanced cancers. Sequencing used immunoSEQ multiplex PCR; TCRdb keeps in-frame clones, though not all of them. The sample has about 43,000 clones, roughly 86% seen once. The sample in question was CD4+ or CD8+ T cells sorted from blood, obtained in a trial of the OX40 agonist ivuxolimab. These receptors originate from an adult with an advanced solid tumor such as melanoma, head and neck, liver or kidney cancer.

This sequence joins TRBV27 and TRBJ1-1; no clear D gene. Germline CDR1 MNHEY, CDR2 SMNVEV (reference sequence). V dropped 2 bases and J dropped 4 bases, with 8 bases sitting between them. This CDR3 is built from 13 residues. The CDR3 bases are TGTGCCAGCAGTTTAGGACTGGGCACTGAAGCTTTCTTT. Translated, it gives CASSLGLGTEAFF.

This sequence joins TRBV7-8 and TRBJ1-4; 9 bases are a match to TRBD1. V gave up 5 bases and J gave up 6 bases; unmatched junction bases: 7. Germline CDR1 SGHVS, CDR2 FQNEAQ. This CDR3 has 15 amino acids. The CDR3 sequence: CASSLGQGPYEKLFF. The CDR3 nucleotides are TGTGCCAGCAGCCTGGGACAGGGACCATATGAAAAACTGTTTTTT. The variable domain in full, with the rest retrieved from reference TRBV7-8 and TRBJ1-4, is GAGVSQSPRYKVAKRGQDVALRCDPISGHVSLFWYQQALGQGPEFLTYFQNEAQLDKSGLPSDRFFAERPEGSVSTLKIQRTQQEDSAVYLCASSLGQGPYEKLFFGSGTQLSVL.

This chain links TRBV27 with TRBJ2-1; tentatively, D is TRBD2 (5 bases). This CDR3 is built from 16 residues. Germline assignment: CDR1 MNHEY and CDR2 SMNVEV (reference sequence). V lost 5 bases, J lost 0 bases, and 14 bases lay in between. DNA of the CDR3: TGTGCCAGCAGTGGTCAGGACTTCATCTCCTACAATGAGCAGTTCTTC. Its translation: CASSGQDFISYNEQFF.

The CDR3 region is CASSIQGGETQYF. CDR3 sequence (DNA): TGTGCCAGCAGCATACAGGGAGGGGAGACCCAGTACTTC. This rearrangement joins TRBV6-5 to TRBJ2-5; D perhaps matches TRBD2 (7 bases). CDR1 is MNHEY and CDR2 is SVGAGI in the germline V gene. This CDR3 has 13 amino acids. V dropped 6 bases and J dropped 5 bases, with 13 bases sitting between them.

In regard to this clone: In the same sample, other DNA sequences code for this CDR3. CDR3 in DNA: TGTGCCAGCAGCACTTACAATGAGCAGTTCTTC. Translated, it gives CASSTYNEQFF. The chain uses TRBV27 and TRBJ2-1; D unresolved. CDR3 length: 11 residues. V was clipped by 6 bases and J by 4 bases, with 4 bases between them. Germline V CDR1 and CDR2: MNHEY, SMNVEV (reference sequence).

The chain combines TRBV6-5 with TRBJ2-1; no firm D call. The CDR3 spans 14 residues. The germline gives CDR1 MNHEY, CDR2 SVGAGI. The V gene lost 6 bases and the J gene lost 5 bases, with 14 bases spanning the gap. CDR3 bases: TGTGCCAGCAGCCCCGATGGCGGAAACAATGAGCAGTTCTTC. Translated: CASSPDGGNNEQFF.

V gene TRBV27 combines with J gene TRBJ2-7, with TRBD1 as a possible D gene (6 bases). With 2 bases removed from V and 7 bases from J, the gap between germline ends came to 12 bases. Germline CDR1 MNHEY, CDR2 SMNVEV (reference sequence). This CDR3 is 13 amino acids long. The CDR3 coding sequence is TGTGCCAGCAGTTTAAACAGCCAGGGGGAGCAGTACGTC. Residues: CASSLNSQGEQYV.

The CDR3 region has the DNA TGCGCCAGCAGCGTGGACAGGGGAAACACCATATATTTT. Encoded protein: CASSVDRGNTIYF. The V gene is TRBV5-1, the J gene TRBJ1-3; 7 positions match TRBD1. In germline, CDR1 is SGHRS, CDR2 YFSETQ. The CDR3 is made up of 13 amino acids. With V trimmed by 4 bases and J by 4 bases, 2 bases remained unmatched.

CDR3 region: CASSFTSGRIYEQYF. The CDR3 DNA follows: TGTGCCAGCAGTTTTACTAGCGGGAGAATCTACGAGCAGTACTTC. The chain employs TRBV27 and TRBJ2-7; 11 nucleotides match TRBD2. Germline V gene lookup returns CDR1 MNHEY and CDR2 SMNVEV (reference sequence). V was pared by 3 bases and J by 3 bases, with 4 bases of the junction left unmatched. The CDR3 is 15 amino acids.

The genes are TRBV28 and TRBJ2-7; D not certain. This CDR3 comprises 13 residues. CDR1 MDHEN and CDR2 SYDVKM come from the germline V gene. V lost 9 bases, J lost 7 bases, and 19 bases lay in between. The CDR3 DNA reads TGTGCCAGTAAGTTCGGCAACCCCGTGGAGCAGTACTTC. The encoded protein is CASKFGNPVEQYF.

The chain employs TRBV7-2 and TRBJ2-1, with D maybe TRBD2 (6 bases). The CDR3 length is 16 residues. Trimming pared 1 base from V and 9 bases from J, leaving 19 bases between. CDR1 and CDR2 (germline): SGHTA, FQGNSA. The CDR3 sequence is CASSLGVTRWPGEQFF. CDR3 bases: TGTGCCAGCAGCTTAGGTGTGACTAGATGGCCCGGTGAGCAGTTCTTC.

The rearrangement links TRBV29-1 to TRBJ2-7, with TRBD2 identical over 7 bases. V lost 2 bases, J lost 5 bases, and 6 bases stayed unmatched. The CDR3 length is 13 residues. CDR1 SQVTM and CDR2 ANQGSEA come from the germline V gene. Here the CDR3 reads CSVETSAWDEQYF. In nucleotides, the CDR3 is TGCAGCGTTGAAACTAGCGCCTGGGACGAGCAGTACTTC.

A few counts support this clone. This chain's CDR3 is CATSRGTSDTQYF. Written as DNA, the CDR3 is TGTGCCACCAGCCGAGGGACCTCGGATACGCAGTATTTT. The rearrangement joins TRBV15 to TRBJ2-3; D is perhaps TRBD1 or TRBD2 (5 bases each). V was trimmed by 5 bases and J by 6 bases, leaving 12 bases between them. CDR3 size: 13 residues. Looked up from germline, CDR1 is LNHNV and CDR2 is YYDKDF (reference sequence).

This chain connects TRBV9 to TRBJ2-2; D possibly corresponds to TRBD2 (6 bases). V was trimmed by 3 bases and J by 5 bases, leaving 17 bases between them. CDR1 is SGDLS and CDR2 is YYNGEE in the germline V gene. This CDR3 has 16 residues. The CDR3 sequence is CASSGTGTVGTGELFF. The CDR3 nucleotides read TGTGCCAGCAGCGGAACCGGGACTGTGGGGACCGGGGAGCTGTTTTTT.

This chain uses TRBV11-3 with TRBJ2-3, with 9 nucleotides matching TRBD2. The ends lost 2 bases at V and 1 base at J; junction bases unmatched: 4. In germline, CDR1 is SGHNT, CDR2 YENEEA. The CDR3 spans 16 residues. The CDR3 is CASSLYQRGGTDTQYF. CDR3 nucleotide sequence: TGTGCCAGCAGCTTATATCAGCGGGGGGGCACAGATACGCAGTATTTT.

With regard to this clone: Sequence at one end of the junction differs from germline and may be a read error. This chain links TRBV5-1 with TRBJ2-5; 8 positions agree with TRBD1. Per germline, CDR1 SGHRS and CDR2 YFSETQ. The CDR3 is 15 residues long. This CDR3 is CASSSWTGKGESQYF. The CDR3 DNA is TGCGCCAGCAGCTCCTGGACAGGGAAAGGGGAGAGCCAGTACTTC.

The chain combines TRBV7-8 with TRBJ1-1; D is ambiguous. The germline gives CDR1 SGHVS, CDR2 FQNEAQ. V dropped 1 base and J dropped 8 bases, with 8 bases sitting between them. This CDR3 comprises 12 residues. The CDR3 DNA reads TGTGCCAGCAGCTTAGTTTCCGACGAAGCTTTCTTT. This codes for CASSLVSDEAFF.

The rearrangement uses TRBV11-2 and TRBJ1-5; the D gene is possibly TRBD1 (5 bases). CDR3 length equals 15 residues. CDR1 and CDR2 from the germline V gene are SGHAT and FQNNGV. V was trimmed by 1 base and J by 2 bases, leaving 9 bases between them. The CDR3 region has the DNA TGTGCCAGCAGCTTAGGGGGGTATCGCAATCAGCCCCAGCATTTT. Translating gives CASSLGGYRNQPQHF.

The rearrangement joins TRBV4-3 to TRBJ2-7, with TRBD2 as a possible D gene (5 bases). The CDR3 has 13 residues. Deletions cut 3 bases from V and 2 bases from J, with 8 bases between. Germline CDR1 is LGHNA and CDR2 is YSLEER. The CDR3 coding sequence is TGCGCCAGCAGCCAGGACTCAACCTACGAGCAGTACTTC. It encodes CASSQDSTYEQYF.

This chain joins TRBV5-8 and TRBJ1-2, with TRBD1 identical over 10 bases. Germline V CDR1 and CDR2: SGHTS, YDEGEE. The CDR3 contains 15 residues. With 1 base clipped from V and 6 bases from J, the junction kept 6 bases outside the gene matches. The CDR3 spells CASSLRDRGVNGYTF. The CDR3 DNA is TGTGCCAGCAGCTTGAGGGACAGGGGAGTAAATGGCTACACCTTC.

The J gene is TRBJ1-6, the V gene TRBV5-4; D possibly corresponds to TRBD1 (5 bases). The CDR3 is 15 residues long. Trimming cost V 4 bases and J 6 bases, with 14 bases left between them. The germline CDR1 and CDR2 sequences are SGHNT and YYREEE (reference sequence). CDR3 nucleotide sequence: TGTGCCAGCAGCCTAGGGACGGCTCTTAATTCACCCCTCCACTTT. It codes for CASSLGTALNSPLHF.

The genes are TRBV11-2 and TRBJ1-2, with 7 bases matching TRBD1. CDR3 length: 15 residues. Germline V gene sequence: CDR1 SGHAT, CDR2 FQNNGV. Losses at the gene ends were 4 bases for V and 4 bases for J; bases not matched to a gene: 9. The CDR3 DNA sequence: TGTGCCAGCAGCTACACAGGGGAACGACCCTATGGCTACACCTTC. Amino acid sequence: CASSYTGERPYGYTF.